Listed here are 5 T cell receptor beta chains from one sample, sequenced in a study of PD-1 blockade in mismatch repair-deficient tumors. This table comes from immunoSEQ multiplex PCR, and its TCRdb copy is limited to in-frame clones, with some not included. This sample has about 68,000 clones, with 70% to 80% found just once. The specimen comprised peripheral blood, sampled 2 weeks after starting pembrolizumab. These receptors all stem from an adult with mismatch repair-deficient cancer.

This rearrangement joins TRBV10-1 to TRBJ2-5; D ambiguous. Germline V gene sequence: CDR1 WNHNN, CDR2 SYGVQD (reference sequence). The V and J ends lost 8 bases and 6 bases respectively, with 13 bases between them. The CDR3 has 12 amino acids. This CDR3 is CASSDRKKTQYF. CDR3 DNA sequence: TGCGCCAGCTCGGACCGTAAGAAGACCCAGTACTTC.

This chain joins TRBV6-5 and TRBJ1-1, with 9 bases identical to TRBD1. Trimming cost V 1 base and J 10 bases; bases outside gene matches: 7. Per the germline V gene, CDR1 is MNHEY and CDR2 is SVGAGI. The CDR3 loop spans 14 amino acids. CDR3 coding DNA: TGTGCCAGCAGTTACTATTCGGACAGGGGAGCAGCTTTCTTT. This gives the protein CASSYYSDRGAAFF.

The chain couples TRBV6-4 to TRBJ1-1; D unresolved. With 2 bases removed from V and 5 bases from J, the gap between germline ends came to 6 bases. This CDR3 has 12 residues. CDR1 and CDR2 (germline): MRHNA, SNTAGT. CDR3 in amino acids: CASSDPGTEAFF. Here the CDR3 DNA reads TGTGCCAGCAGTGACCCGGGAACTGAAGCTTTCTTT.

J is TRBJ1-4 and V is TRBV5-5; no firm D call. CDR3 size: 17 residues. V lost 0 bases to trimming and J lost 4 bases, with 16 bases between them. In germline, CDR1 is SGHKS, CDR2 YYEKEE (reference sequence). The CDR3: CASSLDLGLRGNEKLFF. The CDR3, as DNA: TGTGCCAGCAGCTTGGACCTAGGGCTGCGGGGTAATGAAAAACTGTTTTTT.

The CDR3 here is CAISEIRLAGGGNEQFF. The CDR3 nucleotides read TGTGCCATCAGTGAGATCCGACTAGCGGGAGGCGGGAATGAGCAGTTCTTC. This rearrangement joins TRBV10-3 to TRBJ2-1, with TRBD2 matching over 13 bases. Unmatched junction bases numbered 8, after V lost 2 bases and J lost 7 bases. The germline V gene encodes CDR1 ENHRY and CDR2 SYGVKD. The CDR3 totals 17 residues.